The text below deals with one T cell receptor (beta chain). These data come from a study of monozygotic twins with inflammatory bowel disease. The CDR3 has 16 amino acids. Looked up from germline, CDR1 is KGHSH and CDR2 is LQKENI. Reanalyzing the 5' RACE reads, TCRdb keeps one entry per CDR3 protein, without DNA. This listing includes approximately 300,000 distinct CDR3 sequences. The source of this sequence is a human donor with ulcerative colitis or Crohn's disease, or a healthy co-twin of an affected twin (not recorded which). V usage is TRBV18 and J usage is TRBJ2-3; TCRdb's D call, TRBD1, is unchecked because there is no DNA. Sequencing was performed on blood. CDR3 in amino acids: CASSPSRGGSTDTQYF. The full variable domain, rest sourced from reference TRBV18 and TRBJ2-3, is NAGVMQNPRHLVRRRGQEARLRCSPMKGHSHVYWYRQLPEEGLKFMVYLQKENIIDESGMPKERFSAEFPKEGPSILRIQQVVRGDSAAYFCASSPSRGGSTDTQYFGPGTRLTVL.